This T cell receptor beta chain was recovered during a study of PD-L1 blockade in urothelial cancer. Time point indicated: pretreatment peripheral blood. Each patient gave between 1 and 8 samples of peripheral blood mononuclear cells, which were collected pretreatment and during treatment. Clones were read by immunoSEQ multiplex PCR, and TCRdb kept only the in-frame ones, dropping some. The sample consists of 95,000 to 100,000 clones, over 75% of them appearing once. J gave up 3 bases and V 5 bases, and 7 bases lay outside the gene matches. This CDR3 comprises 15 residues. Germline CDR1 is LNHDA and CDR2 is SQIVND (reference sequence).

The V gene is TRBV19, the J gene TRBJ2-7; TRBD1 matches at 10 bases. This TCR was recovered from a man in his fifties or sixties with urothelial cancer. Sequencing used PBMCs, obtained around atezolizumab (anti-PD-L1) treatment. The CDR3 DNA reads as TGTGCCAGTAGTTCTCCGGGACAGGGGATCTACGAGCAGTACTTC. Translating it yields CASSSPGQGIYEQYF.